What follows are 20 T cell receptor beta chains derived from one specimen sequenced in a study of control samples from healthy donors and cancer patients. TCRdb's copy holds only in-frame clones and misses some; the assay was immunoSEQ multiplex PCR. The sample shows 140,000 to 150,000 clones, around 90% of them seen only once. Sequenced: blood. Receptors were obtained from a man aged 25-45 years in good health.

The V and J genes are TRBV18 and TRBJ2-3, with 10 positions matching TRBD2. V lost 4 bases, J lost 2 bases, and 6 bases stayed unmatched. Germline-derived CDR1 and CDR2 are KGHSH and LQKENI. The CDR3 is 16 residues long. CDR3 region: CASSLLGTSDTDTQYF. The CDR3 DNA reads TGTGCCAGCTCACTCCTCGGGACTAGCGACACAGATACGCAGTATTTT. Variable domain in full (rest from reference TRBV18 and TRBJ2-3): NAGVMQNPRHLVRRRGQEARLRCSPMKGHSHVYWYRQLPEEGLKFMVYLQKENIIDESGMPKERFSAEFPKEGPSILRIQQVVRGDSAAYFCASSLLGTSDTDTQYFGPGTRLTVL.

The rearrangement joins TRBV28 to TRBJ1-2; unclear D gene. Germline CDR1 and CDR2: MDHEN and SYDVKM. The CDR3 runs 16 residues. The V gene lost 8 bases and the J gene lost 8 bases, with 27 bases spanning the gap. The CDR3 DNA sequence: TGTGCCAGCTCCAAGCCTGGAGGCCTTAGAAAAAGGGGCTACACCTTC. Protein: CASSKPGGLRKRGYTF.

This chain links TRBV5-1 with TRBJ1-1; 8 bases fit TRBD1. The CDR3 has 16 amino acids. J lost 1 base, V lost 2 bases, and 7 bases had no gene match. Germline CDR1 reads SGHRS; CDR2 reads YFSETQ. In nucleotides, the CDR3 is TGCGCCAGCAGCTTCGTCGGAGGGACAGGGAACACTGAAGCTTTCTTT. This translates into CASSFVGGTGNTEAFF.

This chain connects TRBV11-2 to TRBJ2-1, with D maybe TRBD2 (6 bases). Trimming removed 1 base at V and 9 bases at J, with 13 bases between. The V gene's germline CDR1 is SGHAT and CDR2 FQNNGV. The CDR3 is made up of 14 amino acids. CDR3: CASSLVRAGGEQFF. Here the CDR3 DNA reads TGTGCCAGCAGCTTAGTGCGAGCGGGCGGTGAGCAGTTCTTC.

V is TRBV20-1 and J is TRBJ1-2, with D perhaps matching TRBD1 (5 bases). The CDR3 consists of 11 residues. The ends were cut back, 3 bases at V and 10 bases at J, with 12 bases in the middle. CDR1 is DFQATT, CDR2 SNEGSKA, per germline (reference sequence). The CDR3 loop reads CSASRQSDYTF. CDR3 nucleotide sequence: TGCAGTGCTAGCCGACAGAGTGACTACACCTTC.

V gene TRBV6-5 combines with J gene TRBJ1-2; no reliable D call. V was pared by 10 bases and J by 2 bases, with 14 bases between. The CDR3 loop spans 13 amino acids. CDR1 MNHEY and CDR2 SVGAGI come from the germline V gene. CDR3 sequence (DNA): TGTGCCACCTTACAAGGGTGGAACTATGGCTACACCTTC. It yields the protein CATLQGWNYGYTF.

The CDR3 bases are TGTGCCAGCAGTGAAGCTCGGGGATCGGGCACTGAAGCTTTCTTT. This translates into CASSEARGSGTEAFF. This chain joins TRBV6-1 and TRBJ1-1; D is unclear. This CDR3 has 15 residues. Trimming took off 0 bases at V and 4 bases at J, with 12 bases between the two ends. Germline lookup yields CDR1 MNHNS and CDR2 SASEGT.

The chain joins TRBV12-3 or TRBV12-4 to TRBJ1-2; tentative D call: TRBD1 (5 bases). Trimming cost V 5 bases and J 8 bases, with 15 bases left between them. The CDR3 length is 13 residues. As DNA, the CDR3 is TGTGCCAGCAGTCTCTTATGCGAGGGGGGCTACACCTTC. Residues: CASSLLCEGGYTF.

The J gene is TRBJ1-1, the V gene TRBV14; 8 positions match TRBD1. Looked up from germline, CDR1 is SGHDN and CDR2 is FVKESK. V was clipped by 4 bases and J by 0 bases; unmatched bases: 7. This CDR3 comprises 16 residues. The CDR3 DNA follows: TGTGCCAGCAGCCTCCGCACAGGGGGACTGAACACTGAAGCTTTCTTT. The encoded protein is CASSLRTGGLNTEAFF.

V usage is TRBV5-4 and J usage is TRBJ2-1; D gene uncertain. CDR3 length equals 14 residues. The V gene's germline CDR1 is SGHNT and CDR2 YYREEE (reference sequence). V lost 3 bases to trimming and J lost 4 bases, with 11 bases between them. Here the CDR3 DNA reads TGTGCCAGCAGCTCTCTCGACGGGTACAATGAGCAGTTCTTC. Its protein product is CASSSLDGYNEQFF.

The V call is TRBV2, the J call TRBJ2-3; 13 bases map to TRBD2. Trimming at V came to 10 bases and at J to 0 bases, leaving 10 bases not matched to a gene. Germline values: CDR1 SNHLY, CDR2 FYNNEI. The CDR3 consists of 17 residues. CDR3 DNA sequence: TGTGCCAATATCGCCGGGACTAGCGGGGCTAGCACAGATACGCAGTATTTT. Translating gives CANIAGTSGASTDTQYF.

The V gene is TRBV5-6, the J gene TRBJ1-6; maybe TRBD1 (5 bases). CDR3 size: 15 residues. V lost 6 bases and J 9 bases, leaving 19 bases between the germline ends. Germline V gives CDR1 SGHDT, CDR2 YYEEEE. Here the CDR3 DNA reads TGTGCCAGCAAAGGATCCCCAGGGTCTATTTCACCCCTCCACTTT. Translating it yields CASKGSPGSISPLHF.

The chain combines TRBV30 with TRBJ2-7; a possible D gene is TRBD1 (5 bases). Germline V gene lookup returns CDR1 GTSNPN and CDR2 SVGIG (reference sequence). V was pared by 0 bases and J by 3 bases, with 6 bases between. The CDR3 spans 12 residues. CDR3 sequence (DNA): TGTGCCTGGAGTGTAACAGGCTACGAGCAGTACTTC. Amino acid sequence: CAWSVTGYEQYF.

The rearrangement uses TRBV7-3 and TRBJ1-3; 7 nucleotides agree with TRBD1. The ends lost 1 base at V and 0 bases at J; junction bases unmatched: 9. CDR1 SGHTA and CDR2 FQGTGA come from the germline V gene. The CDR3 has 18 residues. The CDR3 DNA sequence: TGTGCCAGCAGCTTAAAGGGAACCCGGGACAGCTCTGGAAACACCATATATTTT. Encoded protein: CASSLKGTRDSSGNTIYF.

The V gene is TRBV6-2 or TRBV6-3, the J gene TRBJ2-2, with a tentative D call TRBD1 (6 bases). The CDR3 extends over 15 amino acids. The germline V and J ends were trimmed by 4 bases and 4 bases, with 13 bases remaining between them. The germline V gene has CDR1 MNHEY and CDR2 SVGEGT. This CDR3 reads CASSLDGGGTGELFF. In nucleotides, the CDR3 is TGTGCCAGCAGTTTAGATGGGGGCGGCACCGGGGAGCTGTTTTTT.

V gene TRBV7-2 combines with J gene TRBJ1-3, with unresolved D. There are 17 residues in the CDR3. CDR1 is SGHTA, CDR2 FQGNSA, per germline. Trimming cost V 2 bases and J 5 bases, with 19 bases left between them. Here the CDR3 DNA reads TGTGCCAGCAGCTTAACCCCAAGCGGGGAACCCAGAAACACCATATATTTT. This codes for CASSLTPSGEPRNTIYF. Combining the CDR3 with reference TRBV7-2 and TRBJ1-3 gives the whole variable domain GAGVSQSPSNKVTEKGKDVELRCDPISGHTALYWYRQSLGQGLEFLIYFQGNSAPDKSGLPSDRFSAERTGGSVSTLTIQRTQQEDSAVYLCASSLTPSGEPRNTIYFGEGSWLTVV.

J is TRBJ1-2 and V is TRBV25-1; 7 positions match TRBD1. The CDR3 is made up of 13 amino acids. Germline V gene lookup returns CDR1 MGHDK and CDR2 SYGVNS. Trimming took 7 bases from V and 2 from J; bases not matched to a gene: 4. The CDR3: CASTRTGNYGYTF. The CDR3 DNA reads as TGTGCCAGCACCAGGACAGGCAACTATGGCTACACCTTC.

V gene TRBV28 combines with J gene TRBJ1-6; D unresolved. CDR1 and CDR2 (germline): MDHEN, SYDVKM. Trimming took off 8 bases at V and 6 bases at J, with 14 bases between the two ends. The length of the CDR3 is 14 residues. CDR3 DNA sequence: TGTGCCAGCTTACTTGGGAATATTAATTCACCCCTCCACTTT. As protein: CASLLGNINSPLHF.

The V call is TRBV5-1, the J call TRBJ2-7; TRBD2 might be the D (5 bases). The CDR3 spans 15 residues. Per the germline V gene, CDR1 is SGHRS and CDR2 is YFSETQ. The ends were cut back, 1 base at V and 1 base at J, with 12 bases in the middle. CDR3 DNA: TGCGCCAGCAGCTTGTCGGGGTCCCCTTCCTACGAGCAGTACTTC. Translation: CASSLSGSPSYEQYF.

The chain links TRBV19 to TRBJ2-7; the D gene is possibly TRBD1 (5 bases). The V and J ends lost 5 bases and 3 bases respectively, with 8 bases between them. The CDR3 has 12 amino acids. Looked up from germline, CDR1 is LNHDA and CDR2 is SQIVND (reference sequence). The CDR3 sequence: CASSLQGYEQYF. For the CDR3, the DNA is TGTGCCAGTAGTCTTCAGGGCTACGAGCAGTACTTC.